This TCR beta chain stems from a study of blood T cell repertoires in COVID-19. Sequenced by immunoSEQ multiplex PCR; TCRdb stores in-frame clones only, minus some. Of about 300,000 clones in the sample, around nine tenths were seen once. This clone was seen once. The CDR3 consists of 11 residues. The germline V gene has CDR1 LNHDA and CDR2 SQIVND (reference sequence). V was clipped by 5 bases and J by 6 bases, with 5 bases between them. Participants were aged about 18 to 100 years from around 25 US areas. Allocation to cohorts depended on clinical history reported by the participants. It was within 2 weeks before study entry that exposed participants met a COVID-19 case.

The chain links TRBV19 to TRBJ2-1; D gene uncertain. Sequencing input: PBMCs or T cells enriched from blood (not recorded which). The sequence came from a woman aged 45 to 65 who had been exposed to COVID-19. CDR3 DNA sequence: TGTGCCAGTAGTCGAGGCAATGAGCAGTTCTTC. This translates into CASSRGNEQFF.